This T cell receptor (beta chain) emerged from a study of beta chain features in type 1 diabetes. Reverse transcribing all isolated RNA meant expressed TCRB transcripts were sequenced. This table comes from immunoSEQ multiplex PCR, and its TCRdb copy is limited to in-frame clones, with some not included. The repertoire holds 300,000 to 400,000 clones, around an eighth seen once, with about 0.016% in the top ten. This CDR3 has 13 residues. From germline, CDR1 is SEHNR and CDR2 FQNEAQ (reference sequence). With 5 bases removed from V and 1 base from J, the gap between germline ends came to 3 bases. All of the sorted populations showed purity greater than 95%. Findings of the study overall: Among patients with Type 1 diabetes, TCRB CDR3s were moderately but significantly shorter in every one of the four CD4+ subsets. For type 1 diabetes patients, VDJ junctions showed fewer insertions and more deletions.

This clone was picked up many times. The antigen is not known. The clonotype originates from a woman aged 18-30 years with type 1 diabetes. V and J are TRBV7-9 and TRBJ2-6; D is ambiguous. Material for sequencing was naive CD4+ T cells from blood. This CDR3 is CASSPSGANVLTF. The CDR3 nucleotides read TGTGCCAGCAGCCCTTCTGGGGCCAACGTCCTGACTTTC.